Listed below are T cell receptor beta chains from one sample, sequenced in a study of T cell responses to AZD1222 COVID-19 vaccine. Some clones are missing from TCRdb's copy, which holds only in-frame ones; the method was immunoSEQ multiplex PCR. Among 55,000 to 65,000 clones, approximately 85% were seen once, and the ten largest hold over 12%. This material consisted of peripheral blood, taken on day 0 of AZD1222 vaccination. These receptors were obtained from an adult in good health. CDR3s include the opening cysteine and the closing phenylalanine or tryptophan. A D gene is named only where the DNA matches it firmly. The listing skips clone size in some rows; elsewhere it reads once, few, many or a size class.

J: TRBJ1-1; V: TRBV19; D: TRBD1; size: -; CDR3: CASSYRGMNTEAFF; DNA: TGTGCCAGTAGTTACAGGGGTATGAACACTGAAGCTTTCTTT
J: TRBJ2-1; V: TRBV6-1; D: -; size: -; CDR3: CASSDPGHTRNEQFF; DNA: TGTGCCAGCAGTGACCCGGGACACACAAGGAATGAGCAGTTCTTC
J: TRBJ2-2; V: TRBV28; D: -; size: medium-sized; CDR3: CASSSIGVLNTGELFF; DNA: TGTGCCAGCAGTTCAATAGGGGTATTGAACACCGGGGAGCTGTTTTTT
J: TRBJ2-2; V: TRBV24-1; D: -; size: -; CDR3: CAPSDPGTGTTGELFF; DNA: TGTGCCCCCAGTGACCCCGGGACCGGGACGACCGGGGAGCTGTTTTTT
J: TRBJ2-7; V: TRBV5-4; D: -; size: -; CDR3: CASSSPGLISYEQYF; DNA: TGTGCCAGCAGCTCCCCGGGACTGATTTCCTACGAGCAGTACTTC
J: TRBJ2-7; V: TRBV7-6; D: -; size: medium-sized; CDR3: CASSLADALGYEQYF; DNA: TGTGCCAGCAGCTTAGCAGACGCTTTAGGTTACGAGCAGTACTTC
J: TRBJ1-6; V: TRBV6-5; D: -; size: -; CDR3: CASRGGSSPLHF; DNA: TGTGCCAGCAGGGGAGGAAGTTCACCCCTCCACTTT
J: TRBJ1-4; V: TRBV7-9; D: -; size: -; CDR3: CASSPGGRYNEKLFF; DNA: TGTGCCAGCAGCCCCGGCGGCAGGTATAATGAAAAACTGTTTTTT
J: TRBJ1-6; V: TRBV4-2; D: -; size: -; CDR3: CASSQVGTSPLHF; DNA: TGTGCCAGCAGCCAAGTTGGTACTTCACCCCTCCACTTT
J: TRBJ1-4; V: TRBV9; D: -; size: once; CDR3: CASSSGGEHEKLFF; DNA: TGTGCCAGCAGCTCTGGGGGGGAACATGAAAAACTGTTTTTT
J: TRBJ2-7; V: TRBV5-1; D: -; size: -; CDR3: CASSLVSQSYEQYF; DNA: TGCGCCAGCAGCTTGGTGAGTCAATCCTACGAGCAGTACTTC
J: TRBJ1-4; V: TRBV28; D: -; size: -; CDR3: CASSPRLGVTNEKLFF; DNA: TGTGCCAGCAGTCCCCGATTAGGGGTAACTAATGAAAAACTGTTTTTT
J: TRBJ2-1; V: TRBV7-9; D: -; size: once; CDR3: CASSLPGRPPNEQFF; DNA: TGTGCCAGCAGCTTACCGGGTCGTCCCCCCAATGAGCAGTTCTTC
J: TRBJ2-7; V: TRBV28; D: TRBD1; size: -; CDR3: CASSRPGTGYEQYF; DNA: TGTGCCAGCAGCCGCCCAGGGACAGGGTATGAGCAGTACTTC
J: TRBJ1-1; V: TRBV28; D: TRBD1; size: -; CDR3: CASSLWGTVTNTEAFF; DNA: TGTGCCAGCAGTTTATGGGGGACAGTTACGAACACTGAAGCTTTCTTT
J: TRBJ2-1; V: TRBV29-1; D: -; size: -; CDR3: CSVESVYNEQFF; DNA: TGCAGCGTTGAGTCCGTCTACAATGAGCAGTTCTTC
J: TRBJ2-7; V: TRBV2; D: TRBD1; size: -; CDR3: CASSGGTGREQYF; DNA: TGTGCCAGCAGCGGTGGGACAGGGCGGGAGCAGTACTTC
J: TRBJ2-1; V: TRBV18; D: -; size: -; CDR3: CASSPPGVNEQFF; DNA: TGTGCCAGCTCACCACCGGGGGTCAATGAGCAGTTCTTC
J: TRBJ2-5; V: TRBV3-1/TRBV3-2; D: TRBD1; size: once; CDR3: CASSLRQGAIQETQYF; DNA: TGTGCCAGCAGCCTCCGTCAGGGGGCTATCCAAGAGACCCAGTACTTC
J: TRBJ1-2; V: TRBV4-1; D: -; size: -; CDR3: CASSLGGGENYGYTF; DNA: TGCGCCAGCAGCCTGGGGGGAGGGGAAAACTATGGCTACACCTTC
J: TRBJ1-5; V: TRBV6-5; D: TRBD1; size: -; CDR3: CASSTRQGPNQPQHF; DNA: TGTGCCAGCAGTACCCGACAGGGACCTAATCAGCCCCAGCATTTT
J: TRBJ2-3; V: TRBV5-4; D: TRBD2; size: few; CDR3: CASSGGTRLTDTQYF; DNA: TGTGCCAGCAGCGGGGGGACTAGGCTCACAGATACGCAGTATTTT
J: TRBJ2-7; V: TRBV27; D: TRBD1; size: -; CDR3: CASSPNFGDRGYEQYF; DNA: TGTGCCAGCAGCCCTAATTTCGGGGACAGGGGGTACGAGCAGTACTTC
J: TRBJ1-1; V: TRBV27; D: -; size: -; CDR3: CASSLTRDGEAFF; DNA: TGTGCCAGCAGTTTAACCCGGGACGGTGAAGCTTTCTTT
J: TRBJ1-2; V: TRBV2; D: -; size: -; CDR3: CASSTGPAGSPTAGTF; DNA: TGTGCCAGTAGTACAGGGCCCGCTGGGTCCCCAACGGCTGGCACCTTC